The 23 T cell receptor beta chains in this list originate from one sample, sequenced in a study of beta chain features in type 1 diabetes. Of the isolated RNA, all was reverse transcribed, and so the sequenced material was expressed TCRB transcripts. This table comes from immunoSEQ multiplex PCR, and its TCRdb copy is limited to in-frame clones, with some not included. The data contain some 120,000 clones, 17% of them singletons. No cognate antigen is known for these TCRs. Broader study findings: The study found moderately but significantly shorter TCRB CDR3s in all four CD4+ subsets of Type 1 diabetes patients.

The specimen sequenced was central memory CD4+ T cells from blood. These receptors were collected from a young man with type 1 diabetes.

This clone was detected only a few times. The CDR3 DNA sequence: TGTGCCAGCAGCGTCGCCTACACCGGGGAGCTGTTTTTT. It translates to CASSVAYTGELFF. This chain uses TRBV2 with TRBJ2-2; no clear D gene. This CDR3 has 13 amino acids. Germline V gene lookup returns CDR1 SNHLY and CDR2 FYNNEI. Trimming left V 6 bases short and J 3 bases short, with 8 bases between. The entire variable domain, with the rest obtained from reference TRBV2 and TRBJ2-2, is as follows: EPEVTQTPSHQVTQMGQEVILRCVPISNHLYFYWYRQILGQKVEFLVSFYNNEISEKSEIFDDQFSVERPDGSNFTLKIRSTKLEDSAMYFCASSVAYTGELFFGEGSRLTVL.

This clone appeared a few times. The chain carries TRBV9 and TRBJ2-1, with D possibly TRBD2 on 6 matching bases. Per the germline V gene, CDR1 is SGDLS and CDR2 is YYNGEE. The ends were cut back, 0 bases at V and 4 bases at J, with 14 bases in the middle. CDR3 length equals 16 residues. The CDR3 loop is CASSVETGEYYNEQFF. Here the CDR3 DNA reads TGTGCCAGCAGCGTAGAGACGGGGGAATATTACAATGAGCAGTTCTTC.

This clone was detected a few times. The V call is TRBV28, the J call TRBJ2-7; TRBD1 matches at 7 bases. This CDR3 is built from 14 residues. With V trimmed by 4 bases and J by 2 bases, 5 bases remained unmatched. Germline V gene sequence: CDR1 MDHEN, CDR2 SYDVKM. CDR3 in amino acids: CASSSPGQAYEQYF. Here the CDR3 DNA reads TGTGCCAGCAGTTCACCAGGACAGGCCTACGAGCAGTACTTC.

The chain links TRBV11-2 to TRBJ2-7; D remains ambiguous. V was cut by 1 base and J by 4 bases, with 2 bases left in between. The CDR3 contains 11 residues. The germline V gene has CDR1 SGHAT and CDR2 FQNNGV. DNA of the CDR3: TGTGCCAGCAGCTTAGTTTACGAGCAGTACTTC. This sequence encodes CASSLVYEQYF.

The chain has TRBV6-6 and TRBJ1-1; 8 bases match TRBD1. With V trimmed by 0 bases and J by 1 base, 1 base remained unmatched. Per the germline V gene, CDR1 is MNHNY and CDR2 is SVGAGI (reference sequence). The CDR3 sequence is 15 residues long. This CDR3 reads CASSYSDRENTEAFF. The CDR3 coding sequence is TGTGCCAGCAGTTACTCGGACAGGGAGAACACTGAAGCTTTCTTT.

The chain recombines TRBV7-2 with TRBJ2-7; a possible D gene is TRBD1 (5 bases). From germline, CDR1 is SGHTA and CDR2 FQGNSA. V lost 5 bases, J lost 7 bases, and 18 bases lay in between. The CDR3 loop spans 14 amino acids. The CDR3 reads CASSESQGPMEQYF. CDR3 nucleotide sequence: TGTGCCAGCAGCGAGTCCCAGGGCCCGATGGAGCAGTACTTC.

This clone has a handful of counts. The rearrangement joins TRBV4-1 to TRBJ2-5; D gene unclear. V lost 4 bases, J lost 5 bases, and 20 bases lay in between. CDR1 is MGHRA and CDR2 is YSYEKL in the germline V gene. The CDR3 sequence is 16 residues long. CDR3 coding DNA: TGCGCCAGCAGCCCTCTACCCGTCTTAGGCAGCGAGACCCAGTACTTC. Translation: CASSPLPVLGSETQYF.

V is TRBV10-3 and J is TRBJ2-2; TRBD1 agrees at 9 bases. J was trimmed by 4 bases and V by 10 bases; bases with no gene match: 7. CDR1 is ENHRY and CDR2 is SYGVKD in the germline V gene. This CDR3 is built from 14 residues. As DNA, the CDR3 is TGTGCCACCGGCCCGGGACAGGGCACCGGGGAGCTGTTTTTT. This sequence encodes CATGPGQGTGELFF.

This chain uses TRBV18 with TRBJ2-2, with 8 bases identical to TRBD2. After removal of 3 bases from V and 2 bases from J, the junction contained 8 bases not matched to a gene. The CDR3 loop spans 17 amino acids. Per germline, CDR1 KGHSH and CDR2 LQKENI. CDR3 nucleotides: TGTGCCAGCTCACCGCCCGGGGGGGGCCAAAACACCGGGGAGCTGTTTTTT. Its protein product is CASSPPGGGQNTGELFF.

Points on this clone: This specimen includes other DNA sequences encoding the same CDR3. The CDR3 is CASSVVSSGGTDTQYF. As DNA, the CDR3 is TGTGCCAGCAGCGTAGTTAGTAGCGGGGGCACAGATACGCAGTATTTT. The chain carries TRBV9 and TRBJ2-3; 8 nucleotides agree with TRBD2. Germline V lookup: CDR1 SGDLS, CDR2 YYNGEE. Losses at the gene ends were 0 bases for V and 1 base for J; bases not matched to a gene: 4. This CDR3 has 16 residues.

This clone was counted only a few times. The rearrangement links TRBV5-1 to TRBJ2-4, with D possibly matching TRBD2 (6 bases). Trimming removed 1 base from V and 6 bases from J, with 8 bases in between. The CDR3 runs 13 residues. Germline CDR1 and CDR2: SGHRS and YFSETQ. CDR3 amino acids: CASSLTSTNIQYF. The CDR3 DNA follows: TGCGCCAGCAGCTTGACTAGCACAAACATTCAGTACTTC.

In this sample, this clone turned up a few times. The CDR3 DNA follows: TGTGCCAGCTCACCGGCTCATACCTACGAGCAGTACTTC. It specifies CASSPAHTYEQYF. The chain combines TRBV18 with TRBJ2-7, with D hard to call. CDR3 length: 13 residues. Germline-derived CDR1 and CDR2 are KGHSH and LQKENI. Trimming stripped 3 bases from V and 2 bases from J, with 8 bases between. The full variable domain, rest sourced from reference TRBV18 and TRBJ2-7, is NAGVMQNPRHLVRRRGQEARLRCSPMKGHSHVYWYRQLPEEGLKFMVYLQKENIIDESGMPKERFSAEFPKEGPSILRIQQVVRGDSAAYFCASSPAHTYEQYFGPGTRLTVT.

CDR3 DNA sequence: TGTGCCAGCAGTGAATATGGAGAGACCCAGTACTTC. Its protein product is CASSEYGETQYF. The gene calls are TRBV25-1 and TRBJ2-5, with D uncertain. Germline V gene sequence: CDR1 MGHDK, CDR2 SYGVNS. This CDR3 is 12 amino acids long. V was shortened by 0 bases and J by 4 bases, with 3 bases between the two germline ends.

This clone was observed a handful of times. The genes are TRBV11-2 and TRBJ2-3, with 9 bases aligning to TRBD2. This CDR3 contains 17 residues. V shed 5 bases and J 3 bases; nucleotides not matched to a gene: 12. In germline, CDR1 is SGHAT, CDR2 FQNNGV. The CDR3 protein is CASSPSRNSGGTDTQYF. DNA for the CDR3: TGTGCCAGCAGCCCCTCGAGAAATAGCGGGGGAACAGATACGCAGTATTTT.

The V gene is TRBV6-6, the J gene TRBJ1-1; the D gene is possibly TRBD1 (5 bases). The CDR3 extends over 13 amino acids. The germline V gene has CDR1 MNHNY and CDR2 SVGAGI (reference sequence). The ends were cut back, 6 bases at V and 8 bases at J, with 16 bases in the middle. The CDR3 region has the DNA TGTGCCAGCAGCTCCCCGAGGGGCGGCGAAGCTTTCTTT. This gives the protein CASSSPRGGEAFF.

The V and J genes are TRBV7-9 and TRBJ2-1; no firm D call. The CDR3 runs to 13 residues. Trimming pared 1 base from V and 15 bases from J, leaving 16 bases between. Germline V gene lookup returns CDR1 SEHNR and CDR2 FQNEAQ (reference sequence). The CDR3, as DNA: TGTGCCAGCAGCTTAGTAGCCATCCCCTATCCGTTCTTC. Translating it yields CASSLVAIPYPFF.

This clone occurred a few times. The rearrangement uses TRBV6-6 and TRBJ2-1; D may be TRBD1 (6 bases). The CDR3 spans 13 residues. The V end lost 7 bases, the J end lost 4 bases, and 11 bases lay between the germline ends. Germline V gene sequence: CDR1 MNHNY, CDR2 SVGAGI (reference sequence). DNA of the CDR3: TGTGCCAGCATGGGGACAAGGTACAATGAGCAGTTCTTC. Amino acids: CASMGTRYNEQFF.

This clone turned up a few times. This chain links TRBV5-4 with TRBJ2-1, with a weak D call TRBD2 (6 bases). The germline gives CDR1 SGHNT, CDR2 YYREEE (reference sequence). V gave up 4 bases and J gave up 4 bases, with 18 bases separating them. This CDR3 region has 16 residues. CDR3 DNA sequence: TGTGCCAGCAGCCCGAGTAGTCTAGCGAGTTACAATGAGCAGTTCTTC. The encoded protein is CASSPSSLASYNEQFF.

The rearrangement uses TRBV28 and TRBJ2-1; D may correspond to TRBD1 or TRBD2 (5 bases each). Per germline, CDR1 MDHEN and CDR2 SYDVKM. The CDR3 covers 15 residues. Trimming took off 5 bases at V and 6 bases at J, with 17 bases between the two ends. This chain's CDR3 is CASSARGEVVNEQFF. The CDR3, as DNA: TGTGCCAGCAGTGCGAGGGGAGAGGTGGTCAATGAGCAGTTCTTC.

This rearrangement joins TRBV19 to TRBJ2-1; TRBD2 aligns across 8 bases. Germline loops: CDR1 LNHDA, CDR2 SQIVND (reference sequence). The CDR3 consists of 16 residues. The junction had 11 bases not matched to a gene; V was cut back by 5 bases and J by 5 bases. The CDR3 is CASSSPLAGGNNEQFF. DNA of the CDR3: TGTGCCAGTAGTTCCCCCCTGGCGGGGGGCAACAATGAGCAGTTCTTC.

The chain recombines TRBV10-3 with TRBJ1-1; D is perhaps TRBD1 (5 bases). V dropped 11 bases and J dropped 0 bases, with 13 bases sitting between them. The germline gives CDR1 ENHRY, CDR2 SYGVKD. This CDR3 has 13 amino acids. Written as DNA, the CDR3 is TGTGCCTCGTGTAGAGGGGTGAACACTGAAGCTTTCTTT. The encoded protein is CASCRGVNTEAFF.

The table lists this clone with many counts. V gene TRBV4-3 combines with J gene TRBJ2-2, with 7 bases that match TRBD1. The CDR3 is made up of 16 amino acids. Trimming took 4 bases from V and 0 from J; bases not matched to a gene: 5. Germline V gives CDR1 LGHNA, CDR2 YSLEER. The DNA for the CDR3 is TGCGCCAGCAGCCGAGGGACAGCTGCGAACACCGGGGAGCTGTTTTTT. Its translation is CASSRGTAANTGELFF.

The V and J genes are TRBV19 and TRBJ1-1; 11 nucleotides match TRBD1. The germline CDR1 and CDR2 sequences are LNHDA and SQIVND (reference sequence). V dropped 6 bases and J dropped 11; count of bases not matched to a gene: 8. The CDR3 has 13 residues. This CDR3 reads CASRFPDRGQAFF. CDR3 sequence (DNA): TGTGCCAGTAGGTTTCCGGACAGGGGGCAGGCTTTCTTT.